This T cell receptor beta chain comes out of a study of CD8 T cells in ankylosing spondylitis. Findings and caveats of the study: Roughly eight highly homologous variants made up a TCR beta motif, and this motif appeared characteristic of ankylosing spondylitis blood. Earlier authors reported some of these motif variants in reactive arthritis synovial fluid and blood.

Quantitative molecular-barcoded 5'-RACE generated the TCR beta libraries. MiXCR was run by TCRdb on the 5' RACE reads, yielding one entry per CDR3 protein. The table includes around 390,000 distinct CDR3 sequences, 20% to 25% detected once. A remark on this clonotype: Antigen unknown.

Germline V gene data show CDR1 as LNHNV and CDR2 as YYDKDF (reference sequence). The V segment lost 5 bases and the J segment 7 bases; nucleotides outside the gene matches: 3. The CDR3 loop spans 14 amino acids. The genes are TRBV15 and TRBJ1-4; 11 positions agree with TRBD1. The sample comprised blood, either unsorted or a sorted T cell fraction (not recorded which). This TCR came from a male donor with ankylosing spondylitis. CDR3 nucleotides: TGTGCCACCAGCTTGGACAGGGGGCGTGAAAAACTGTTTTTT. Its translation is CATSLDRGREKLFF.